This TCR beta chain appears in the sequencing data of a study of shared T cell receptors in the human thymus. Profiling relied on immunoSEQ multiplex PCR, and the TCRdb table lists in-frame clones only, not all of them. The data contain roughly 710,000 clones, approximately 85% of them singletons. This sample was shared with a second study, whose subject was human thymus T cells. In that study: Healthy Finnish infants having corrective surgery for congenital heart defects served as donors. Thymus pieces cut out during corrective heart surgery were the tissue that was used. Biased V and J segment usage appeared in thymus and peripheral blood. There were highly overlapping thymic repertoires among unrelated individuals, as related research reported.

The source of this sequence is a girl less than two years old with a congenital heart defect. What was sequenced was thymocytes.

The CDR3 here is CASSLDPRTNYGYTF. In nucleotides, the CDR3 is TGTGCCAGCAGCTTAGACCCCAGGACTAACTATGGCTACACCTTC. V gene TRBV11-2 combines with J gene TRBJ1-2; D ambiguous. Trimming stripped 0 bases from V and 0 bases from J, with 8 bases between. Germline V gene data show CDR1 as SGHAT and CDR2 as FQNNGV. This CDR3 is built from 15 residues.